This T cell receptor (beta chain) emerged from a study of blood T cell repertoires in COVID-19. Study as a whole: Samples taken during acute and convalescent COVID-19 were collected in the United States, Italy and Spain. In each case, the material was cDNA or gDNA derived from T cells, B-cell-depleted T cells, or PBMCs.

Using immunoSEQ multiplex PCR, the repertoire was profiled, and TCRdb retains in-frame clones only, with some absent. The top ten hold about 6.5% of the sample, which has 360,000 or so clones, 90% seen once. V dropped 11 bases and J dropped 5 bases, with 19 bases sitting between them. This CDR3 comprises 14 residues. CDR1 LGHDT and CDR2 YNNKEL come from the germline V gene (reference sequence). The TCR was taken from a man aged 18-30 years with active or convalescent COVID-19. The specimen sequenced was peripheral blood. J is TRBJ1-5 and V is TRBV3-1 (or the pseudogene TRBV3-2); the D gene is possibly TRBD1 (5 bases). The chain's CDR3 is CALTGVSFDQPQHF. In DNA form, the CDR3 reads TGTGCCCTCACGGGGGTTTCGTTCGATCAGCCCCAGCATTTT.